A selection of T cell receptor beta chains follows, all from one sample in a study of blood T cell repertoires in COVID-19. Repertoires were generated with immunoSEQ multiplex PCR, while TCRdb's copy carries only in-frame clones and drops some. The table has 55,000 to 65,000 clones, 89% seen once. Material for sequencing was peripheral blood. These receptors were collected from a woman aged 55 to 70 with active COVID-19. Both conserved end residues are part of each CDR3. Each record gives: D gene, J gene, clone size, V gene, CDR3 DNA, CDR3 protein. D genes are given only for firm matches. Size is stated for part of the rows, as once, few or many counts, or as a class when the clone is expanded.

d_call: TRBD2; j_call: TRBJ2-3; clone_size: NA; v_call: TRBV5-1; cdr3_nt: TGCGCCAGCAGCTCAGGACTAGCGGGGGGCAGCACAGATACGCAGTATTTT; cdr3_aa: CASSSGLAGGSTDTQYF
d_call: NA; j_call: TRBJ1-5; clone_size: NA; v_call: TRBV3-1/TRBV3-2; cdr3_nt: TGTGCCAGCAGCCAAGAAGGGGGAATACAGGGAAATAGCAATCAGCCCCAGCATTTT; cdr3_aa: CASSQEGGIQGNSNQPQHF
d_call: NA; j_call: TRBJ2-7; clone_size: few; v_call: TRBV5-1; cdr3_nt: TGCGCCAGCACAGCGGATCCCCTAGGGGAGCAGTACTTC; cdr3_aa: CASTADPLGEQYF
d_call: NA; j_call: TRBJ1-1; clone_size: NA; v_call: TRBV18; cdr3_nt: TGTGCCAGCTCTAAAGGACAAATCCCTATGGACACTGAAGCTTTCTTT; cdr3_aa: CASSKGQIPMDTEAFF
d_call: NA; j_call: TRBJ1-1; clone_size: NA; v_call: TRBV20-1; cdr3_nt: TGCAGTGCTGAGGGCACCACTGAAGCTTTCTTT; cdr3_aa: CSAEGTTEAFF
d_call: NA; j_call: TRBJ1-5; clone_size: NA; v_call: TRBV7-8; cdr3_nt: TGTGCCAGCAGCTCCGACAGACTTCAGCCCCAGCATTTT; cdr3_aa: CASSSDRLQPQHF
d_call: TRBD2; j_call: TRBJ2-1; clone_size: NA; v_call: TRBV7-3; cdr3_nt: TGTGCCAGCAGCTTAGAGGGGAGGGCCCCCCGGGGGCAGTTCTTC; cdr3_aa: CASSLEGRAPRGQFF
d_call: NA; j_call: TRBJ1-1; clone_size: NA; v_call: TRBV6-1; cdr3_nt: TGTGCCAGCAGTGAAGTTGACTACACTGAAGCTTTCTTT; cdr3_aa: CASSEVDYTEAFF
d_call: NA; j_call: TRBJ2-5; clone_size: NA; v_call: TRBV5-4; cdr3_nt: TGTGCCAGCAGCTTGGCCGGGGGACGAGAGACCCAGTACTTC; cdr3_aa: CASSLAGGRETQYF
d_call: NA; j_call: TRBJ1-5; clone_size: NA; v_call: TRBV19; cdr3_nt: TGTGCCAGTAGACCCACGGGGGTATCGCAGCCCCAGCATTTT; cdr3_aa: CASRPTGVSQPQHF
d_call: NA; j_call: TRBJ1-2; clone_size: NA; v_call: TRBV29-1; cdr3_nt: TGCAGCGGTGCAGTGCTTGCAGGAGGCTACACCTTC; cdr3_aa: CSGAVLAGGYTF
d_call: TRBD1; j_call: TRBJ2-1; clone_size: NA; v_call: TRBV5-4; cdr3_nt: TGTGCCAGCAGCTACAAGGACAGGGGATCGATTGAGCAGTTCTTC; cdr3_aa: CASSYKDRGSIEQFF
d_call: NA; j_call: TRBJ1-6; clone_size: NA; v_call: TRBV30; cdr3_nt: TGTGCCTGGAATGGGGGGAAGGACTCACCCCTCCACTTT; cdr3_aa: CAWNGGKDSPLHF
d_call: TRBD1; j_call: TRBJ1-3; clone_size: NA; v_call: TRBV5-4; cdr3_nt: TGTGCCAGCAGCGAAGGGACAGGGAGAAGAAACACCATATATTTT; cdr3_aa: CASSEGTGRRNTIYF
d_call: TRBD2; j_call: TRBJ2-5; clone_size: NA; v_call: TRBV3-1/TRBV3-2; cdr3_nt: TGTGCCAGCAGCATTAGCGGGGGAGGGGAGACCCAGTACTTC; cdr3_aa: CASSISGGGETQYF
d_call: TRBD2; j_call: TRBJ2-7; clone_size: NA; v_call: TRBV19; cdr3_nt: TGTGCCACCCCAGGTGGGCTAGCGGGGGCCGAGGGATTATACGAGCAGTACTTC; cdr3_aa: CATPGGLAGAEGLYEQYF
d_call: NA; j_call: TRBJ2-7; clone_size: NA; v_call: TRBV4-3; cdr3_nt: TGCGCCAGCAGCCAAGACACAATTTCCTACGAGCAGTACTTC; cdr3_aa: CASSQDTISYEQYF
d_call: NA; j_call: TRBJ2-1; clone_size: NA; v_call: TRBV5-1; cdr3_nt: TGCGCCAGCAGCTTGGCCTCGGACAACTACAATGAGCAGTTCTTC; cdr3_aa: CASSLASDNYNEQFF
d_call: TRBD1; j_call: TRBJ2-1; clone_size: few; v_call: TRBV7-3; cdr3_nt: TGTGCCAGCAGCTTAAAGGCAGGGGGCGGAAATGAGCAGTTCTTC; cdr3_aa: CASSLKAGGGNEQFF
d_call: NA; j_call: TRBJ1-2; clone_size: NA; v_call: TRBV5-6; cdr3_nt: TGTGCCAGCAGCTTGGCAGGGGTCCCAACCGGATATGGCTACACCTTC; cdr3_aa: CASSLAGVPTGYGYTF
d_call: NA; j_call: TRBJ2-3; clone_size: NA; v_call: TRBV12-3/TRBV12-4; cdr3_nt: TGTGCCAGCAGTTTGCAGGCAGATACGCAGTATTTT; cdr3_aa: CASSLQADTQYF
d_call: NA; j_call: TRBJ2-2; clone_size: NA; v_call: TRBV6-2/TRBV6-3; cdr3_nt: TGTGCCAGCAGTTACTCGAGGACCGGGGAGCTGTTTTTT; cdr3_aa: CASSYSRTGELFF
d_call: NA; j_call: TRBJ2-1; clone_size: NA; v_call: TRBV5-1; cdr3_nt: TGCGCCAGCAGCTCCGACCCCCCTGGGCCTTACAATGAGCAGTTCTTC; cdr3_aa: CASSSDPPGPYNEQFF
d_call: TRBD1; j_call: TRBJ2-7; clone_size: NA; v_call: TRBV6-2/TRBV6-3; cdr3_nt: TGTGCCAGCAGGCCTCGGGACAGGGGCTACGAGCAGTACTTC; cdr3_aa: CASRPRDRGYEQYF
d_call: NA; j_call: TRBJ2-5; clone_size: few; v_call: TRBV18; cdr3_nt: TGTGCCAGCTCACCGGAGGAGACCCAGTACTTC; cdr3_aa: CASSPEETQYF
d_call: NA; j_call: TRBJ1-1; clone_size: NA; v_call: TRBV18; cdr3_nt: TGTGCCAGCTCACCGAGGAGGGACACTGAAGCTTTCTTT; cdr3_aa: CASSPRRDTEAFF
d_call: TRBD2; j_call: TRBJ2-3; clone_size: NA; v_call: TRBV6-5; cdr3_nt: TGTGCCAGCAGTTATAGCGGGGGGCGCACAGATACGCAGTATTTT; cdr3_aa: CASSYSGGRTDTQYF
d_call: TRBD2; j_call: TRBJ2-1; clone_size: once; v_call: TRBV24-1; cdr3_nt: TGTGCCACCAGTGATTCGACTAGCGTAGGTGAGCAGTTCTTC; cdr3_aa: CATSDSTSVGEQFF
d_call: NA; j_call: TRBJ2-3; clone_size: NA; v_call: TRBV3-1/TRBV3-2; cdr3_nt: TGTGCCAGCAGCCAAGTTCAAGATACGCAGTATTTT; cdr3_aa: CASSQVQDTQYF
d_call: NA; j_call: TRBJ2-3; clone_size: NA; v_call: TRBV6-2/TRBV6-3; cdr3_nt: TGTGCCAGCAGTAGGGTAGCGACTAGCACAGATACGCAGTATTTT; cdr3_aa: CASSRVATSTDTQYF
d_call: NA; j_call: TRBJ2-2; clone_size: NA; v_call: TRBV6-6; cdr3_nt: TGTGCCAGCACCCTGGGAGCCAACACCGGGGAGCTGTTTTTT; cdr3_aa: CASTLGANTGELFF
d_call: NA; j_call: TRBJ2-5; clone_size: NA; v_call: TRBV7-6; cdr3_nt: TGTGCCAGCAGCTTAGAGTGGTTGGCAGGGGAAAGAGAGACCCAGTACTTC; cdr3_aa: CASSLEWLAGERETQYF
d_call: NA; j_call: TRBJ1-2; clone_size: NA; v_call: TRBV19; cdr3_nt: TGTGCCAGTTCCTTGAGCGGGAACTATGGCTACACCTTC; cdr3_aa: CASSLSGNYGYTF
d_call: TRBD2; j_call: TRBJ2-2; clone_size: NA; v_call: TRBV6-4; cdr3_nt: TGTGCCACCTCGCTGCGGGGGGGCACCGGGGAGCTGTTTTTT; cdr3_aa: CATSLRGGTGELFF